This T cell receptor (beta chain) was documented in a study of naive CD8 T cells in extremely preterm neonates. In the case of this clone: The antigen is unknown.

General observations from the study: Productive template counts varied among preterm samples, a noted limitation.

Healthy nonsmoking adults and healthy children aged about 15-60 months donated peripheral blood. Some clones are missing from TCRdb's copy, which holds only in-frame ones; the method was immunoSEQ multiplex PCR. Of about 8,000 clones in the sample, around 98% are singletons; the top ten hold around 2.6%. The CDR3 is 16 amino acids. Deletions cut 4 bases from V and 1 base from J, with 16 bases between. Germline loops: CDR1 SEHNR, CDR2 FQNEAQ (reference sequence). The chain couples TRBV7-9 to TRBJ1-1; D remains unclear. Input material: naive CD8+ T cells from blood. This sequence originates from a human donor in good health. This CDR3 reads CASSYSGGIANTEAFF. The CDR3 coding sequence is TGTGCCAGCAGCTACTCGGGAGGGATTGCGAACACTGAAGCTTTCTTT. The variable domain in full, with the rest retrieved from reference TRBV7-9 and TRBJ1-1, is DTGVSQNPRHKITKRGQNVTFRCDPISEHNRLYWYRQTLGQGPEFLTYFQNEAQLEKSRLLSDRFSAERPKGSFSTLEIQRTEQGDSAMYLCASSYSGGIANTEAFFGQGTRLTVV.